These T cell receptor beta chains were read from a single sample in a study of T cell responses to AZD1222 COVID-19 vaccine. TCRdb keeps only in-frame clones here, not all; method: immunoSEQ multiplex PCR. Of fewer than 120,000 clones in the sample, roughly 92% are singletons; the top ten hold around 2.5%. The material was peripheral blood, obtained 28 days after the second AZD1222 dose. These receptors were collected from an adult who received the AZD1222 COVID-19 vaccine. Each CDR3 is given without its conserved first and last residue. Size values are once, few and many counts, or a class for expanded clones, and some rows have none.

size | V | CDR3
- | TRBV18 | ASSSRDSSGNTIY
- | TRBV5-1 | ASSLAGGRDEQY
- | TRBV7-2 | ASSLGHPNTGELF
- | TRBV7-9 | AQNAGWKDTQY
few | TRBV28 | ASSLRQGGYEQY
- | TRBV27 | ASREGTQNTGELF
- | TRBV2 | ASTGDTGELF
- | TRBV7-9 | ASSLTGGRNYGYT
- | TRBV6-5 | ASSYKYTGGFEQY
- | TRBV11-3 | ASTFRRGASAREQF
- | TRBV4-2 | ASSQEEGATFAEKLF
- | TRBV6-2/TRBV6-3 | ASSSWLYGYT
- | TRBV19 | ASRPLGTYEQY
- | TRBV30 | ASTRAGKPYEQY
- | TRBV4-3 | ASSQRLGGMTYEQY
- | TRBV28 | ASSLYFGGEGEKLF
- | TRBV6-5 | ASSYSRQHEQY
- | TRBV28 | ASGRGRGEETQY
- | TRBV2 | ASSRLAGGPDEQF
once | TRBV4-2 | ASSQGLAGGYTDTQY
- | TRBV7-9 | ASSLQKNTEAF
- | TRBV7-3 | ASSLGSIGTGELF
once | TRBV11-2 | ASSLDRSAPLH
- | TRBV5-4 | ASSSAGTGTYEQY
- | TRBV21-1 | ASSKIRDRWVYEQF
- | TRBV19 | ASSAGFTDTQY
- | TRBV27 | ASRYQGSGGSYNEQF
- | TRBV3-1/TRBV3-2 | ASSQEGHRSSYNSPLH
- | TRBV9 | ASSGHRGLAKNIQY
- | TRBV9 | ASSPRNYGYT